This is a list of T cell receptor beta chains from one sample in a study of cytomegalovirus exposure and HLA in healthy donors. TCRdb's copy holds only in-frame clones and misses some; the assay was immunoSEQ multiplex PCR. This table holds more than 85,000 clones, 73% found once. Sequencing was done on a sample of PBMCs. These receptors were collected from a man aged 40-49 years in good health and CMV-seronegative. The CDR3 runs from the conserved cysteine through the conserved F or W. A D gene is named only where the DNA matches it firmly. The size field is filled for only some rows; it gives once, few, many or a size class.

d_call	cdr3_length	v_call	j_call	clone_size	cdr3_aa	cdr3_nt
TRBD1	16	TRBV18	TRBJ1-5	NA	CASSPGQGASNQPQHF	TGTGCCAGCTCACCAGGACAGGGGGCGAGCAATCAGCCCCAGCATTTT
NA	14	TRBV15	TRBJ2-7	NA	CATSRAGNSYEQYF	TGTGCCACCAGCAGGGCGGGGAACTCCTACGAGCAGTACTTC
NA	13	TRBV9	TRBJ2-2	NA	CASSVVSTGELFF	TGTGCCAGCAGCGTAGTGAGCACCGGGGAGCTGTTTTTT
TRBD2	14	TRBV5-4	TRBJ2-1	NA	CASSSGGIYNEQFF	TGTGCCAGCAGTTCGGGGGGGATTTACAATGAGCAGTTCTTC
NA	13	TRBV19	TRBJ2-1	few	CASSLPTGAEQFF	TGTGCCAGTAGTTTGCCCACGGGAGCTGAGCAGTTCTTC
TRBD2	15	TRBV5-1	TRBJ2-5	NA	CASSSGTSLQETQYF	TGCGCCAGCAGTTCGGGGACTAGCCTTCAAGAGACCCAGTACTTC
TRBD2	14	TRBV6-5	TRBJ2-7	few	CASSFGGLSGEQYF	TGTGCCAGCAGTTTCGGGGGGTTGTCGGGTGAGCAGTACTTC
NA	15	TRBV7-3	TRBJ2-2	NA	CASSLLGQGTGELFF	TGTGCCAGCAGCTTGCTCGGGCAGGGTACCGGGGAGCTGTTTTTT
NA	13	TRBV7-2	TRBJ2-7	NA	CASSITGAYEQYF	TGTGCCAGCAGCATAACCGGGGCCTACGAGCAGTACTTC
NA	17	TRBV11-2	TRBJ2-5	NA	CASSLGSAVRPQETQYF	TGTGCCAGCAGCTTAGGGTCGGCGGTCCGACCCCAAGAGACCCAGTACTTC
NA	17	TRBV6-1	TRBJ2-1	NA	CASSEQSMGRGINEQFF	TGTGCCAGCAGTGAACAATCGATGGGTAGGGGGATAAATGAGCAGTTCTTC
NA	11	TRBV29-1	TRBJ2-7	NA	CSVNTSEDYYF	TGCAGCGTGAACACCTCAGAGGACTACTACTTC
NA	14	TRBV4-1	TRBJ1-1	NA	CASSQDEGRGGAFF	TGCGCCAGCAGCCAAGATGAAGGACGGGGAGGAGCTTTCTTT
NA	15	TRBV14	TRBJ1-1	NA	CASSQDLGIHTEAFF	TGTGCCAGCAGCCAAGATTTGGGCATTCACACTGAAGCTTTCTTT
NA	14	TRBV9	TRBJ2-7	NA	CASSVSTGSYEQYF	TGTGCCAGCAGCGTATCCACGGGGTCCTACGAGCAGTACTTC
NA	15	TRBV9	TRBJ1-4	NA	CASSAAGWRDEKLFF	TGTGCCAGCAGCGCAGCCGGGTGGAGGGATGAAAAACTGTTTTTT
NA	13	TRBV6-1	TRBJ1-1	NA	CASTKTRDTEAFF	TGTGCCAGCACTAAAACCAGGGACACTGAAGCTTTCTTT
TRBD1	13	TRBV29-1	TRBJ1-4	NA	CSVPTGADEKLFF	TGCAGCGTACCCACAGGGGCAGATGAAAAACTGTTTTTT
TRBD1	15	TRBV5-4	TRBJ2-5	NA	CASSSKQGIGETQYF	TGTGCCAGCAGCTCCAAACAGGGGATTGGAGAGACCCAGTACTTC
NA	13	TRBV27	TRBJ2-7	NA	CASSLRSNYEQYF	TGTGCCAGCAGTTTGCGGTCCAACTACGAGCAGTACTTC
TRBD1	17	TRBV7-8	TRBJ2-5	NA	CASSPGRGQGAGETQYF	TGTGCCAGCAGCCCAGGGCGGGGACAGGGGGCCGGGGAGACCCAGTACTTC
TRBD1	15	TRBV4-3	TRBJ1-2	NA	CASSPGTGDNEGYTF	TGCGCCAGCAGCCCCGGGACAGGGGATAATGAAGGCTACACCTTC
TRBD2	17	TRBV4-3	TRBJ2-1	NA	CASSQDTGLAAYNEQFF	TGCGCCAGCAGCCAAGATACGGGACTAGCGGCCTACAATGAGCAGTTCTTC
NA	14	TRBV9	TRBJ1-1	few	CASSVGGMNTEAFF	TGTGCCAGCAGCGTTGGGGGCATGAACACTGAAGCTTTCTTT
NA	15	TRBV11-2	TRBJ2-7	once	CASSKRGFSDNEQYF	TGTGCCAGCAGCAAAAGGGGTTTTTCAGATAACGAGCAGTACTTC
TRBD1	14	TRBV19	TRBJ1-2	NA	CASTGQAGGYGYTF	TGTGCCAGTACCGGACAGGCCGGAGGCTATGGCTACACCTTC
TRBD1	13	TRBV29-1	TRBJ2-7	NA	CSAKQGTLGEQYF	TGCAGCGCAAAACAGGGGACCCTTGGTGAGCAGTACTTC
TRBD2	15	TRBV28	TRBJ2-7	NA	CASSALVGRENEQYF	TGTGCCAGCAGTGCCTTAGTGGGGCGGGAGAACGAGCAGTACTTC
TRBD1	16	TRBV7-6	TRBJ2-7	NA	CASSLRGRGLTYEQYF	TGTGCCAGCAGCTTACGGGGCAGGGGGCTAACCTACGAGCAGTACTTC
TRBD1	14	TRBV7-3	TRBJ2-7	NA	CASSQGQGPYEQYF	TGTGCCAGCAGCCAAGGACAGGGTCCCTACGAGCAGTACTTC
TRBD2	14	TRBV4-3	TRBJ2-3	NA	CASSQASGVDTQYF	TGCGCCAGCAGCCAGGCTAGCGGGGTTGATACGCAGTATTTT
NA	16	TRBV14	TRBJ2-1	NA	CASSQVGGTAYNGQFF	TGTGCCAGCAGCCAAGTCGGCGGGACCGCCTACAATGGGCAGTTCTTC
TRBD1	17	TRBV9	TRBJ2-5	NA	CASSGPPGTGGYETQYF	TGTGCCAGCAGCGGCCCTCCCGGGACAGGGGGATACGAGACCCAGTACTTC
NA	14	TRBV5-6	TRBJ1-5	NA	CASSTTGINQPQHF	TGTGCCAGCAGTACTACAGGGATCAATCAGCCCCAGCATTTT
NA	15	TRBV6-1	TRBJ1-2	NA	CASSETSLPLCGYTF	TGTGCCAGCAGTGAAACTAGCCTACCTCTATGTGGCTACACCTTC
NA	13	TRBV5-8	TRBJ1-5	once	CASRVAGNQPQHF	TGTGCCAGCAGGGTCGCGGGCAATCAGCCCCAGCATTTT
TRBD1	14	TRBV29-1	TRBJ2-7	NA	CSVDPGRGTYEQYF	TGCAGCGTTGATCCGGGCAGGGGGACCTACGAGCAGTACTTC
NA	12	TRBV7-9	TRBJ2-7	NA	CASSVRDNEQYF	TGTGCCAGCAGCGTCCGGGACAACGAGCAGTACTTC
NA	11	TRBV9	TRBJ2-3	NA	CASSGLTSQYF	TGTGCCAGCAGTGGACTAACCTCGCAGTATTTT
TRBD1	17	TRBV7-6	TRBJ2-6	NA	CASSSLTGDSGANVLTF	TGTGCCAGCAGCTCTTTAACAGGGGACTCTGGGGCCAACGTCCTGACTTTC
TRBD1	14	TRBV7-9	TRBJ2-4	NA	CSSSPRQGANIQYF	TGTTCCAGCAGCCCTCGACAGGGGGCGAACATTCAGTACTTC
NA	15	TRBV21-1	TRBJ1-2	few	CASSRPRQGENGYTF	TGTGCCAGCAGCAGACCCAGACAGGGTGAGAATGGCTACACCTTC
TRBD1	17	TRBV19	TRBJ1-5	NA	CASSIVPGGGSNQPQHF	TGTGCCAGTAGTATAGTCCCAGGGGGTGGAAGCAATCAGCCCCAGCATTTT
NA	15	TRBV4-1	TRBJ2-7	NA	CASSPTPTGPYEQYF	TGCGCCAGCAGCCCGACCCCCACAGGGCCCTACGAGCAGTACTTC
TRBD2	18	TRBV15	TRBJ2-5	NA	CATSRVWLAGPGLETQYF	TGTGCCACCAGCAGAGTATGGCTAGCGGGGCCGGGGCTCGAGACCCAGTACTTC
TRBD1	16	TRBV27	TRBJ2-7	NA	CASSLVVGGQGYEQYF	TGTGCCAGCAGTTTAGTCGTTGGGGGACAGGGGTACGAGCAGTACTTC
TRBD1	13	TRBV6-1	TRBJ1-1	NA	CASSAGQGTEAFF	TGTGCCAGCAGCGCCGGACAGGGCACTGAAGCTTTCTTT
NA	16	TRBV2	TRBJ2-6	NA	CASVRLETSGANVLTF	TGTGCCAGCGTCCGACTAGAAACATCTGGGGCCAACGTCCTGACTTTC
NA	16	TRBV6-5	TRBJ1-6	NA	CASSYSGDSYNSPLHF	TGTGCCAGCAGTTACTCGGGCGACTCCTATAATTCACCCCTCCACTTT
NA	16	TRBV4-3	TRBJ2-2	NA	CASSQDRGAYTGELFF	TGCGCCAGCAGCCAAGACAGGGGAGCCTACACCGGGGAGCTGTTTTTT
NA	12	TRBV19	TRBJ2-7	NA	CASSGESYEQYF	TGTGCCAGTTCCGGGGAGTCCTACGAGCAGTACTTC
TRBD1	12	TRBV19	TRBJ1-4	NA	CASDRVGEKLFF	TGTGCCTCCGACAGGGTTGGAGAAAAACTGTTTTTT
NA	13	TRBV11-1	TRBJ1-1	NA	CASSLDRYTEAFF	TGTGCCAGCAGCCTAGACAGGTACACTGAAGCTTTCTTT
NA	14	TRBV6-1	TRBJ1-3	NA	CASTEQLSGNTIYF	TGTGCCAGCACTGAGCAACTCTCTGGAAACACCATATATTTT
TRBD1	16	TRBV27	TRBJ1-6	NA	CASSLTGAGMGSPLHF	TGTGCCAGCAGTCTGACAGGGGCGGGAATGGGTTCACCCCTCCACTTT